What follows are 13 T cell receptor beta chains derived from one specimen sequenced in a study of OX40 agonist ivuxolimab in advanced cancers. TCRdb's table, derived via immunoSEQ multiplex PCR, lists solely in-frame clones and lacks some. The sample holds some 44,000 clones, approximately 80% seen once. Sequenced here: CD4+ or CD8+ T cells sorted from blood, sampled in a trial of the OX40 agonist ivuxolimab. These TCRs come from an adult with an advanced solid tumor such as melanoma, head and neck, liver or kidney cancer.

The V call is TRBV5-1, the J call TRBJ2-1, with 7 positions matching TRBD1. The CDR3 runs to 14 residues. Germline CDR1 and CDR2: SGHRS and YFSETQ. Losses at the gene ends were 5 bases for V and 5 bases for J; bases not matched to a gene: 7. In DNA, the CDR3 is TGCGCCAGCAGTGAGACAGGGAACAACAATGAGCAGTTCTTC. Translating gives CASSETGNNNEQFF.

This clone was counted between two and nine times. The genes are TRBV7-9 and TRBJ1-2; 12 bases map to TRBD1. This CDR3 comprises 17 residues. Germline loops: CDR1 SEHNR, CDR2 FQNEAQ (reference sequence). Germline trimming cut 5 bases from V and 4 bases from J; bases unmatched to any gene: 11. The CDR3 sequence: CASSPAGGQGAGYGYTF. DNA for the CDR3: TGTGCCAGCAGCCCCGCGGGGGGACAGGGGGCTGGCTATGGCTACACCTTC.

The rearrangement uses TRBV15 and TRBJ2-1; 7 positions match TRBD2. V dropped 5 bases and J dropped 9; count of bases not matched to a gene: 7. CDR1 and CDR2 from the germline V gene are LNHNV and YYDKDF (reference sequence). The CDR3 is made up of 13 amino acids. CDR3 DNA sequence: TGTGCCACCAGCTCCAGATGGGGGGGTGAGCAGTTCTTC. Translation gives CATSSRWGGEQFF.

The chain links TRBV5-1 to TRBJ2-7, with 8 positions matching TRBD2. The trim removed 4 bases at V and 6 bases at J, leaving 12 bases unmatched. The length of the CDR3 is 15 residues. Germline V gene sequence: CDR1 SGHRS, CDR2 YFSETQ. The CDR3 DNA sequence: TGCGCCAGCAGCGGGTCTAGCGGGCCTCCCTCCGAGCAGTACTTC. Translating gives CASSGSSGPPSEQYF.

Here the CDR3 reads CASSYSGQQNQPQHF. CDR3 sequence (DNA): TGTGCCAGCAGTTACTCGGGACAGCAAAATCAGCCCCAGCATTTT. The rearrangement links TRBV6-6 to TRBJ1-5; TRBD1 matches 7 bases. Germline values: CDR1 MNHNY, CDR2 SVGAGI (reference sequence). The CDR3 contains 15 residues. V was clipped by 0 bases and J by 4 bases; unmatched bases: 3.

On this clone itself: This CDR3 is also generated by other DNA sequences in the sample. The V call is TRBV5-1, the J call TRBJ2-1; D unresolved. Trimming shortened V by 2 bases and J by 7 bases, and 7 bases separated the two germline ends. Germline V gene lookup returns CDR1 SGHRS and CDR2 YFSETQ. The CDR3 is made up of 12 amino acids. The CDR3 DNA reads TGCGCCAGCAGCTTAGCTGGGAATGAGCAGTTCTTC. Translating gives CASSLAGNEQFF.

The gene calls are TRBV9 and TRBJ1-2; 9 nucleotides agree with TRBD1. The CDR3 has 15 residues. From germline, CDR1 is SGDLS and CDR2 YYNGEE. After removal of 3 bases from V and 4 bases from J, the junction contained 7 bases not matched to a gene. CDR3 sequence: CASSADRGNGYGYTF. The CDR3 bases are TGTGCCAGCAGCGCCGACAGGGGGAACGGCTATGGCTACACCTTC.

In its sample, this clone was seen once. The J gene is TRBJ2-3, the V gene TRBV30; D is undetermined. The CDR3 totals 13 residues. The ends were cut back, 0 bases at V and 8 bases at J, with 12 bases in the middle. Germline V gives CDR1 GTSNPN, CDR2 SVGIG (reference sequence). The CDR3 sequence: CAWSVRRAATQYF. As DNA, the CDR3 is TGTGCCTGGAGTGTACGACGGGCAGCTACGCAGTATTTT. The variable domain in full, with the rest retrieved from reference TRBV30 and TRBJ2-3, is SQTIHQWPATLVQPVGSPLSLECTVEGTSNPNLYWYRQAAGRGLQLLFYSVGIGQISSEVPQNLSASRPQDRQFILSSKKLLLSDSGFYLCAWSVRRAATQYFGPGTRLTVL.

The chain joins TRBV14 to TRBJ1-2; 9 positions match TRBD1. The length of the CDR3 is 15 residues. V dropped 3 bases and J dropped 7; count of bases not matched to a gene: 9. Germline V gene data show CDR1 as SGHDN and CDR2 as FVKESK. Here the CDR3 reads CASSQTGQGQGGYTF. CDR3 DNA: TGTGCCAGCAGCCAGACGGGACAGGGACAGGGTGGCTACACCTTC.

In regard to this clone: At one end, the junction sequence differs from germline, possibly due to a read error. The genes are TRBV11-3 and TRBJ2-7; D unresolved. Germline CDR1 SGHNT, CDR2 YENEEA. The length of the CDR3 is 13 residues. The CDR3 spells CASSPPSSYAQYF. The CDR3 DNA reads TGTGCCAGCAGCCCTCCCTCAAGTTACGCGCAGTACTTC.

V gene TRBV18 combines with J gene TRBJ2-7; 9 bases align to TRBD1. CDR1 and CDR2 from the germline V gene are KGHSH and LQKENI. The ends lost 3 bases at V and 5 bases at J; junction bases unmatched: 11. CDR3 length equals 16 residues. CDR3 bases: TGTGCCAGCTCACCCCTTGGAGGACAGGGGTTCAACGAGCAGTACTTC. This translates into CASSPLGGQGFNEQYF.

This chain links TRBV5-1 with TRBJ2-7; D unclear. The V and J ends lost 4 bases and 3 bases respectively, with 17 bases between them. CDR1 is SGHRS, CDR2 YFSETQ, per germline. CDR3 length: 15 residues. Here the CDR3 reads CASSLRPGPDYEQYF. CDR3 nucleotides: TGCGCCAGCAGCCTTCGGCCGGGCCCCGACTACGAGCAGTACTTC.

The chain employs TRBV28 and TRBJ1-1; 10 positions match TRBD1. V was clipped by 3 bases and J by 5 bases; unmatched bases: 6. The CDR3 covers 15 residues. The V gene's germline CDR1 is MDHEN and CDR2 SYDVKM. The CDR3 loop reads CASSLRQGARTEAFF. In DNA, the CDR3 is TGTGCCAGCAGTTTGAGACAGGGGGCGAGGACTGAAGCTTTCTTT.